The next 9 T cell receptor beta chains were all read from a single sample in a study of regulatory T cells in long-lasting Graves disease. Time point: newly diagnosed GD, antithyroid drugs for less than 3 months. RNA isolated from PBMCs was used to make the TCR library. To make TCR beta libraries, researchers used iRepertoire HTBI primers and Arm-PCR of CDR3 regions. TCRdb reprocessed the multiplex PCR reads via MiXCR and lists one record per CDR3 protein. The sample includes 400,000 to 550,000 distinct CDR3 sequences, less than 20% seen only once; the top ten take about 25%. These same records also appear under a second study, on T cells in Graves' hyperthyroidism and ophthalmopathy.

The sample consisted of peripheral blood mononuclear cells (PBMCs), taken at new diagnosis, from a patient treated with antithyroid drugs. The receptors derive from a woman between 18 and 29 years old with Graves disease.

This clonotype was found many times. At one end, the junction sequence differs from germline, possibly due to a read error. J is TRBJ2-7 and V is TRBV5-1, with 8 positions matching TRBD1. The CDR3 sequence is 14 residues long. Germline values: CDR1 SGHRS, CDR2 YFSETQ. The CDR3 DNA reads as TGTGCCAGCAGCCTCGACAGGGGTCACTACGAGCAGTACTTC. Protein product: CASSLDRGHYEQYF.

This clonotype was picked up one time. The rearrangement uses TRBV20-1 and TRBJ2-1; TRBD2 aligns across 9 bases. Germline CDR1 DFQATT, CDR2 SNEGSKA (reference sequence). V dropped 0 bases and J dropped 6; count of bases not matched to a gene: 6. The CDR3 covers 15 residues. CDR3 amino acids: CSARDFSGSTNEQFF. For the CDR3, the DNA is TGCAGTGCTAGAGATTTTAGCGGGAGTACCAATGAGCAGTTCTTC.

This clonotype came up many times. The rearrangement links TRBV3-1 to TRBJ2-1, with TRBD2 identical over 9 bases. This CDR3 contains 15 residues. From germline, CDR1 is LGHDT and CDR2 YNNKEL (reference sequence). Trimming took 1 base from V and 7 from J; bases not matched to a gene: 5. CDR3 in DNA: TGTGCCAGCAGCCAAGGAGCGGGAGGCGGGAATGAGCAGTTCTTC. Amino acid sequence: CASSQGAGGGNEQFF.

This clonotype was counted at least ten times. The V and J genes are TRBV20-1 and TRBJ2-7; TRBD2 might be the D (6 bases). Germline V gives CDR1 DFQATT, CDR2 SNEGSKA (reference sequence). This CDR3 is built from 15 residues. V lost 3 bases and J lost 1, with 16 bases in between. The CDR3 spells CSASLGGVRSYEQYF. The CDR3 bases are TGCAGTGCTAGTTTGGGGGGAGTACGTTCCTACGAGCAGTACTTC.

In its sample, this clonotype was seen many times. The chain carries TRBV11-2 and TRBJ2-1; D remains ambiguous. The CDR3 consists of 13 residues. Germline V gives CDR1 SGHAT, CDR2 FQNNGV. Between the trimmed V and J ends, which lost 2 bases and 5 bases, there was a span of 7 bases. In DNA form, the CDR3 reads TGTGCCAGCAGCTTAACCGAGCACAATGAGCAGTTCTTC. This encodes CASSLTEHNEQFF.

This chain links TRBV5-1 with TRBJ2-7; 9 bases fit TRBD2. There are 15 residues in the CDR3. Germline CDR1 and CDR2: SGHRS and YFSETQ. V gave up 3 bases and J gave up 6 bases; unmatched junction bases: 10. DNA of the CDR3: TGCGCCAGCAGCTCCGTGGCTAGCGGGACGGTCGAGCAGTACTTC. This encodes CASSSVASGTVEQYF. The full variable domain, rest sourced from reference TRBV5-1 and TRBJ2-7, is KAGVTQTPRYLIKTRGQQVTLSCSPISGHRSVSWYQQTPGQGLQFLFEYFSETQRNKGNFPGRFSGRQFSNSRSEMNVSTLELGDSALYLCASSSVASGTVEQYFGPGTRLTVT.

This clonotype occurred many times. The chain has TRBV12-3 or TRBV12-4 and TRBJ2-2, with a possible D match to TRBD2 (5 bases). The CDR3 consists of 13 residues. V gave up 3 bases and J gave up 4 bases, with 6 bases separating them. CDR3 bases: TGTGCCAGCAGTTTTAGCGCCACCGGGGAGCTGTTTTTT. Translation gives CASSFSATGELFF.

This clonotype was recorded at least ten times. CDR3 coding DNA: TGCGCCAGCAGGGGTCCGGGACTAGCGGGATACGAGCAGTACTTC. Translated: CASRGPGLAGYEQYF. V and J are TRBV5-1 and TRBJ2-7; 13 nucleotides match TRBD2. The CDR3 loop spans 15 amino acids. Germline-derived CDR1 and CDR2 are SGHRS and YFSETQ. The ends lost 5 bases at V and 4 bases at J; junction bases unmatched: 6.

This clonotype was counted at least ten times. The rearrangement uses TRBV28 and TRBJ2-7; TRBD1 is a possible D gene (6 bases). The CDR3 totals 16 residues. CDR1 is MDHEN, CDR2 SYDVKM, per germline. The V and J ends lost 6 bases and 3 bases respectively, with 21 bases between them. In DNA form, the CDR3 reads TGTGCCAGCAGCGGAACAGGGTTAGTAAATTACTACGAGCAGTACTTC. Translating it yields CASSGTGLVNYYEQYF.